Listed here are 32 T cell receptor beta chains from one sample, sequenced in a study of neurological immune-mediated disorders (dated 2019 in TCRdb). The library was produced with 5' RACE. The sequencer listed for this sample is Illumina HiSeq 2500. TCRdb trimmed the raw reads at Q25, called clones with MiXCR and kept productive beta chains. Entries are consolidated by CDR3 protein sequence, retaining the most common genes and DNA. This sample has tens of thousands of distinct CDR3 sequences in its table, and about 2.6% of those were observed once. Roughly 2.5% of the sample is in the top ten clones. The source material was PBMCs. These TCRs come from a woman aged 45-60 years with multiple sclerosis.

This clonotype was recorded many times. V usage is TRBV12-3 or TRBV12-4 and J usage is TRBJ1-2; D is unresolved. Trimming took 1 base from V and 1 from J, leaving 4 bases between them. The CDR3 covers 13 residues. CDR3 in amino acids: CASSLGHNYGYTF. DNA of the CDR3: TGTGCCAGCAGTTTAGGGCATAACTATGGCTACACCTTC.

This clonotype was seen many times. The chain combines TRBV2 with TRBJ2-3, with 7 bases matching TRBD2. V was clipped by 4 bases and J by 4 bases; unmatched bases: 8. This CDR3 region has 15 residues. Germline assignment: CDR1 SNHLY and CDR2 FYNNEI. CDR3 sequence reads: CASSATSPGPDTQYF. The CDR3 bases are TGTGCCAGCAGTGCGACTAGCCCCGGTCCAGATACGCAGTATTTT. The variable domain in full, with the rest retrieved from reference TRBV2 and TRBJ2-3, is EPEVTQTPSHQVTQMGQEVILRCVPISNHLYFYWYRQILGQKVEFLVSFYNNEISEKSEIFDDQFSVERPDGSNFTLKIRSTKLEDSAMYFCASSATSPGPDTQYFGPGTRLTVL.

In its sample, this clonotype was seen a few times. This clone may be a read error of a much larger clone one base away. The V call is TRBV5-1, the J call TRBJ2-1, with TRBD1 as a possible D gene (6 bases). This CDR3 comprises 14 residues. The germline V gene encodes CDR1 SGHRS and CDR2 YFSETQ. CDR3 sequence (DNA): TGCGCCAGCAGCTTGGGACAGGTCTACAAAGAGCAGTTCTTC. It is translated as CASSLGQVYKEQFF.

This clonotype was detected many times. The CDR3 here is CSAIGTLREKLFF. The CDR3 region has the DNA TGCAGTGCTATAGGGACCTTAAGGGAAAAACTGTTTTTT. The V gene is TRBV20-1, the J gene TRBJ1-4; D perhaps matches TRBD1 (5 bases). V was clipped by 4 bases and J by 8 bases, with 14 bases between them. Per the germline V gene, CDR1 is DFQATT and CDR2 is SNEGSKA (reference sequence). The CDR3 length is 13 residues.

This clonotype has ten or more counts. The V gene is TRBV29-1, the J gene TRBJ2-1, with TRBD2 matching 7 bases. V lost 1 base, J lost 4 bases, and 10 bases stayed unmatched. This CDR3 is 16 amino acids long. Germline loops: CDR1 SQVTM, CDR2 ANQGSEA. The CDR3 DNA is TGCAGCGTTGAAGGGCGGGAGCTAAGTCGTTACAATGAGCAGTTCTTC. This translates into CSVEGRELSRYNEQFF.

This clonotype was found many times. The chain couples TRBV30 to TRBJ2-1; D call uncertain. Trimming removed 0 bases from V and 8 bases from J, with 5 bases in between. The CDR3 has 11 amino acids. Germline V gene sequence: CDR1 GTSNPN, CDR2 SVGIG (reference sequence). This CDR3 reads CAWSVRYEQFF. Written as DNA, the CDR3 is TGTGCCTGGAGTGTAAGGTATGAGCAGTTCTTC.

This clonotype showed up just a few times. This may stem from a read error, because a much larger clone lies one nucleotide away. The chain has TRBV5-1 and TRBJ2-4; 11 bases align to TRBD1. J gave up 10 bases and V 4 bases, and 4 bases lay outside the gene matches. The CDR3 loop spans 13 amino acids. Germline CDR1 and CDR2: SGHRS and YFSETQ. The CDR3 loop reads CASSGQGAEIQYF. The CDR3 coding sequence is TGCGCCAGCAGCGGACAGGGGGCGGAAATTCAGTACTTC. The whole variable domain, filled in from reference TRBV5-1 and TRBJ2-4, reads KAGVTQTPRYLIKTRGQQVTLSCSPISGHRSVSWYQQTPGQGLQFLFEYFSETQRNKGNFPGRFSGRQFSNSRSEMNVSTLELGDSALYLCASSGQGAEIQYFGAGTRLSVL.

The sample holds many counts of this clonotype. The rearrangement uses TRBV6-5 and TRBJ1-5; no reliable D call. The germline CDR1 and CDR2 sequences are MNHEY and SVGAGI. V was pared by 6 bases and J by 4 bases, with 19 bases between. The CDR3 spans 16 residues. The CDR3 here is CASRAGLLSGNQPQHF. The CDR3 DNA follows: TGTGCCAGCAGAGCCGGGCTCCTATCCGGGAATCAGCCCCAGCATTTT.

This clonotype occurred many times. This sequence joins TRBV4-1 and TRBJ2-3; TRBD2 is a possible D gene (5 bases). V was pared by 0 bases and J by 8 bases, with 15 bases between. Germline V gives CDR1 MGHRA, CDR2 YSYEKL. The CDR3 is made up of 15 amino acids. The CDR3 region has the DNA TGCGCCAGCAGCCAAGATTCCGGAGGTAGACGTACGCAGTATTTT. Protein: CASSQDSGGRRTQYF.

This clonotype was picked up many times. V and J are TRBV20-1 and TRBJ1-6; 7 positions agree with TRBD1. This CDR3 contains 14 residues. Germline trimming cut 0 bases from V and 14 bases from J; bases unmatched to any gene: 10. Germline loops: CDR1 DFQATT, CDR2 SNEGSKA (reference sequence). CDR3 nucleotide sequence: TGCAGTGCTAGAGATCCAGGGGGTCCAATATCCCTCCACTTT. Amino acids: CSARDPGGPISLHF.

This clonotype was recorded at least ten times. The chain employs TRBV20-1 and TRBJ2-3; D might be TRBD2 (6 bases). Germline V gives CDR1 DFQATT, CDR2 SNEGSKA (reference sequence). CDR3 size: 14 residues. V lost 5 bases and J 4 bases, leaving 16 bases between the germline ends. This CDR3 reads CSALLRAGSDTQYF. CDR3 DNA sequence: TGCAGTGCTCTACTAAGAGCGGGTTCAGATACGCAGTATTTT.

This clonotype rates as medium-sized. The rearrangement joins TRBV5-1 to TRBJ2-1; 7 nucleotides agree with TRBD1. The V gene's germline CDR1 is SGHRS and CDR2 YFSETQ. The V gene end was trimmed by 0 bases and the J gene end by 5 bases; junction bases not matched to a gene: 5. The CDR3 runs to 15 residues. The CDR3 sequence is CASSLARGTHNEQFF. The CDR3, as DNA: TGCGCCAGCAGCTTGGCCAGGGGGACCCACAATGAGCAGTTCTTC.

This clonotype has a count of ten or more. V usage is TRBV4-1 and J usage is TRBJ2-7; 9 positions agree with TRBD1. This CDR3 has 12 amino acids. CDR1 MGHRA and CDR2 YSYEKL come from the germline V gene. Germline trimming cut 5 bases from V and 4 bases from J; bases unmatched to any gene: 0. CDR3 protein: CASSGTGYEQYF. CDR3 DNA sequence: TGCGCCAGCAGCGGGACAGGGTACGAGCAGTACTTC.

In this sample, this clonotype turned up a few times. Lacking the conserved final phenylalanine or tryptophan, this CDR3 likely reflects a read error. The CDR3 sequence: CASSPRGDTQYI. CDR3 sequence (DNA): TGTGCCAGCAGCCCGCGGGGGGATACGCAGTATATT. The rearrangement links TRBV7-9 to TRBJ2-3; TRBD2 aligns across 7 bases. Trimming at V came to 5 bases and at J to 6 bases, leaving 2 bases not matched to a gene. Germline CDR1 reads SEHNR; CDR2 reads FQNEAQ (reference sequence). This CDR3 spans 12 amino acids.

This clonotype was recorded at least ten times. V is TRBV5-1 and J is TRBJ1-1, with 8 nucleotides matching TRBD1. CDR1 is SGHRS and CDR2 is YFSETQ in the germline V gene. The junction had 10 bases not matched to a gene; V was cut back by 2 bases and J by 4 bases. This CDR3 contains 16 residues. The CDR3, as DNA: TGCGCCAGCAGCTTACAAGCAGGGGGCGCGGGCACTGAAGCTTTCTTT. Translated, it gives CASSLQAGGAGTEAFF.

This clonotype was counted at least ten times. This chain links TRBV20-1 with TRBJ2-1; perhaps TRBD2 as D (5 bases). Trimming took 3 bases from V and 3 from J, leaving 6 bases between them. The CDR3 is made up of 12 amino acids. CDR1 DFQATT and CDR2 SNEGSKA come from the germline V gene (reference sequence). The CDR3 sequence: CSAREDYNEQFF. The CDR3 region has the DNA TGCAGTGCTAGGGAGGACTACAATGAGCAGTTCTTC.

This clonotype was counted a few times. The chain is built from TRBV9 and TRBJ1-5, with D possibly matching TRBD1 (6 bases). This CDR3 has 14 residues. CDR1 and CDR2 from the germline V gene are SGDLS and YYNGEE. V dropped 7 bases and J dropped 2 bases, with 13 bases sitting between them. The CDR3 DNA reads TGTGCCAGCTCGCGGGGGGCCGGCAATCAGCCCCAGCATTTT. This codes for CASSRGAGNQPQHF.

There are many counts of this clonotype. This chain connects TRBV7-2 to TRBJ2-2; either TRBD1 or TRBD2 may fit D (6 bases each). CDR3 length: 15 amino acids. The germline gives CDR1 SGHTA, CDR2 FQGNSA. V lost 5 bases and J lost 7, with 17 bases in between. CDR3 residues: CASSLWSGAGGELFF. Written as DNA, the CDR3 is TGTGCCAGCAGCCTCTGGTCGGGGGCTGGCGGGGAGCTGTTTTTT.

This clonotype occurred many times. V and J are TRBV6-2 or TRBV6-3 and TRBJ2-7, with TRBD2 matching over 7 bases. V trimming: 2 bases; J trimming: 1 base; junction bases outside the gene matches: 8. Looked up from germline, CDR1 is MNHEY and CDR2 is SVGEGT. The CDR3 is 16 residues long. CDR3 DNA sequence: TGTGCCAGCAGTTACCAGAGGGGAGGGCTATCCTACGAGCAGTACTTC. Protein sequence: CASSYQRGGLSYEQYF.

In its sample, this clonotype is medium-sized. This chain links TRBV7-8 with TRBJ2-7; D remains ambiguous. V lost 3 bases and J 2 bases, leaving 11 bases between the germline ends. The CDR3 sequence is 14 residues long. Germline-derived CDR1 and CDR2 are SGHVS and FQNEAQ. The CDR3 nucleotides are TGTGCCAGCAGCTTCGGAGTGCCGGCCTACGAGCAGTACTTC. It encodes CASSFGVPAYEQYF. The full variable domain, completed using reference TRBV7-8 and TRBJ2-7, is GAGVSQSPRYKVAKRGQDVALRCDPISGHVSLFWYQQALGQGPEFLTYFQNEAQLDKSGLPSDRFFAERPEGSVSTLKIQRTQQEDSAVYLCASSFGVPAYEQYFGPGTRLTVT.

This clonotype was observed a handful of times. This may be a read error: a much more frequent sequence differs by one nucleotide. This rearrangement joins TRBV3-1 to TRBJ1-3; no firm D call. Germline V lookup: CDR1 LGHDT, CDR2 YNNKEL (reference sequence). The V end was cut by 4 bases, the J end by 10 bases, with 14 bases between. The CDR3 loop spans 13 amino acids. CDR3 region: CASSPVSSGTIYF. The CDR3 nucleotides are TGTGCCAGCAGCCCCGTTTCCTCGGGGACCATATATTTT. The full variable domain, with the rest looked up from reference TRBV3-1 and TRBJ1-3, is DTAVSQTPKYLVTQMGNDKSIKCEQNLGHDTMYWYKQDSKKFLKIMFSYNNKELIINETVPNRFSPKSPDKAHLNLHINSLELGDSAVYFCASSPVSSGTIYFGEGSWLTVV.

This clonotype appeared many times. CDR3 coding DNA: TGTGCCATCAGTGCAGGGACCCACGGCACTGAAGCTTTCTTT. Protein sequence: CAISAGTHGTEAFF. V and J are TRBV10-3 and TRBJ1-1; TRBD1 is a possible D gene (5 bases). Trimming removed 4 bases from V and 4 bases from J, with 13 bases in between. The CDR3 contains 14 residues. Germline V gives CDR1 ENHRY, CDR2 SYGVKD.

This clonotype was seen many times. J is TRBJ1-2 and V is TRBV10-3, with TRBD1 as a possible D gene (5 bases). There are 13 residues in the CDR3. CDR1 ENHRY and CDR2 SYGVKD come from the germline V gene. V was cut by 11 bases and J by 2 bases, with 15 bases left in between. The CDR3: CAAQEAGNYGYTF. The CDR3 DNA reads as TGTGCCGCACAGGAAGCGGGGAACTATGGCTACACCTTC.

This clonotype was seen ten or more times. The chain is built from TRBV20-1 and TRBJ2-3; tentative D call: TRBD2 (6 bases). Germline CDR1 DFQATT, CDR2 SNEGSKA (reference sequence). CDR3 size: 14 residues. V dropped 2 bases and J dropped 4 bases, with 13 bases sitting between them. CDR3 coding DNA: TGCAGTGCTAGACCGACTAGTAGCTCAGATACGCAGTATTTT. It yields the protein CSARPTSSSDTQYF.

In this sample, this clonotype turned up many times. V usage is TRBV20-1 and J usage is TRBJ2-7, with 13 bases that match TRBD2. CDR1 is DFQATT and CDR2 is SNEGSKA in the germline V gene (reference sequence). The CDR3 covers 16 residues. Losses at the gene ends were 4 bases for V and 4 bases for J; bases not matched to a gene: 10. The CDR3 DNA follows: TGCAGTGCTAAGAAACCCGGACTAGCGGGAGAATACGAGCAGTACTTC. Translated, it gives CSAKKPGLAGEYEQYF.

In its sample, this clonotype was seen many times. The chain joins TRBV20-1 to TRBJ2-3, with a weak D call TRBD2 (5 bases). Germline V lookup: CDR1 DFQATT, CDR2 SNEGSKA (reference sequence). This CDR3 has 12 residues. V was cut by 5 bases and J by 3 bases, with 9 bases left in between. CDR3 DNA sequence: TGCAGTGCTGAACTAGGAACAGATACGCAGTATTTT. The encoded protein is CSAELGTDTQYF.

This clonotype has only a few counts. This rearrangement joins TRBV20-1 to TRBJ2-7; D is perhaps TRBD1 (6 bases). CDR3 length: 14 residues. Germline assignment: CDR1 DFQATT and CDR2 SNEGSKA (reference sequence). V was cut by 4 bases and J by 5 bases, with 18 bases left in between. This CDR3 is CSANPVQGDNEQYF. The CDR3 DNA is TGCAGTGCTAACCCGGTACAGGGTGACAACGAGCAGTACTTC.

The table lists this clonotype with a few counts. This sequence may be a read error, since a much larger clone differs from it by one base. CDR3 loop: CAIMGKGPNTQYF. CDR3 bases: TGTGCCATCATGGGAAAGGGTCCGAATACGCAGTATTTT. The chain employs TRBV10-3 and TRBJ2-3; D gene unclear. V was trimmed by 7 bases and J by 7 bases, leaving 15 bases between them. Germline V CDR1 and CDR2: ENHRY, SYGVKD. The CDR3 spans 13 residues.

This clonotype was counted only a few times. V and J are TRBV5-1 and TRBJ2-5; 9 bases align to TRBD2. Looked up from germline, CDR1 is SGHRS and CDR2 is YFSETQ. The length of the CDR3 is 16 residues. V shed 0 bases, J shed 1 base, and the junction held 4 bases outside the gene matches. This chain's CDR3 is CASSLGPAGGQETQYF. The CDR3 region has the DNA TGCGCCAGCAGCTTGGGTCCAGCGGGGGGCCAAGAGACCCAGTACTTC.

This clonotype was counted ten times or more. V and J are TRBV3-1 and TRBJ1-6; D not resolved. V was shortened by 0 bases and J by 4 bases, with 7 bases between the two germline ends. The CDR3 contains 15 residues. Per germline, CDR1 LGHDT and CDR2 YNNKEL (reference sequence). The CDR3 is CASSQDRQYNSPLHF. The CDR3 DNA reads TGTGCCAGCAGCCAAGATCGTCAGTATAATTCACCCCTCCACTTT.

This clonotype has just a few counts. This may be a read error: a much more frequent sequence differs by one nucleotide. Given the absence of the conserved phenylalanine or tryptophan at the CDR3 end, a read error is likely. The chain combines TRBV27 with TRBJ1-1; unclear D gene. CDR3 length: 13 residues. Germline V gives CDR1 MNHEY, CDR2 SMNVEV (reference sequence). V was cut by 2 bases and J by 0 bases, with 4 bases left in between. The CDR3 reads CASSLGLNTEAFC. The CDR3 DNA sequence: TGTGCCAGCAGTTTAGGGTTGAACACTGAAGCTTTCTGT.

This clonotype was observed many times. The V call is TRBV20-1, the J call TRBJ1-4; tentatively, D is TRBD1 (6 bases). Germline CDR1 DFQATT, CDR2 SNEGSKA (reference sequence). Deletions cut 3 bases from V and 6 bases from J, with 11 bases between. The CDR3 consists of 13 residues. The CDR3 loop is CSASKGVDEKLFF. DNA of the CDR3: TGCAGTGCTAGCAAGGGGGTTGATGAAAAACTGTTTTTT.